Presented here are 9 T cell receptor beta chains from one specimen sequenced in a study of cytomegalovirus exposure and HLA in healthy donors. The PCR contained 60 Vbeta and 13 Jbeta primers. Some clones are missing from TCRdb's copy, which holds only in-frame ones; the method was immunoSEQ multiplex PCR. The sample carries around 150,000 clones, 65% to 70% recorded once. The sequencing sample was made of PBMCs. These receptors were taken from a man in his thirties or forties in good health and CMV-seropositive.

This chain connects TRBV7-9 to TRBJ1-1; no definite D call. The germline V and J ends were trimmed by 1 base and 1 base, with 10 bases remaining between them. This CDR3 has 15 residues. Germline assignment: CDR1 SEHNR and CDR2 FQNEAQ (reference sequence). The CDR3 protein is CASSLVGSGNTEAFF. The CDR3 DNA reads TGTGCCAGCAGCTTAGTCGGCTCGGGGAACACTGAAGCTTTCTTT.

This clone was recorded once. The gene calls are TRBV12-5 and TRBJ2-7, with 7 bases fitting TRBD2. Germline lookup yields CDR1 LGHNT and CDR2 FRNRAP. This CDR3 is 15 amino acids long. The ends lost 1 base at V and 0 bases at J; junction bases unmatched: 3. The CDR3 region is CASGLDRDYSYEQYF. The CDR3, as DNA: TGTGCTAGTGGTTTGGACCGGGACTACTCCTACGAGCAGTACTTC.

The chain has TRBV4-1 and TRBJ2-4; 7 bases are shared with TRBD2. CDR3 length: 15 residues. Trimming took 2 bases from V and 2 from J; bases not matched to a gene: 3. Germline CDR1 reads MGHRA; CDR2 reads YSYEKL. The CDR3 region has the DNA TGCGCCAGCAGCCAACTAGCGGCATCCAAAAACATTCAGTACTTC. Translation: CASSQLAASKNIQYF.

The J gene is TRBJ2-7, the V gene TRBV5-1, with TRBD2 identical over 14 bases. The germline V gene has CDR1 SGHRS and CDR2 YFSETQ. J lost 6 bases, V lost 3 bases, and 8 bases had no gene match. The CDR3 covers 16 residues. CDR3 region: CASSSTSGRDSGEQYF. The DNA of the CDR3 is TGCGCCAGCAGCTCGACTAGCGGGAGGGACTCAGGCGAGCAGTACTTC.

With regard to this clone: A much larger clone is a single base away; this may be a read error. CDR3 protein: CASSVLAGSTDTQYF. In DNA form, the CDR3 reads TGTGCCAGCAGTGTACTAGCGGGAAGCACAGATACGCAGTATTTT. This chain joins TRBV6-4 and TRBJ2-3; 10 bases align to TRBD2. Trimming at V came to 4 bases and at J to 0 bases, leaving 1 base not matched to a gene. The CDR3 is made up of 15 amino acids. Germline V gene lookup returns CDR1 MRHNA and CDR2 SNTAGT.

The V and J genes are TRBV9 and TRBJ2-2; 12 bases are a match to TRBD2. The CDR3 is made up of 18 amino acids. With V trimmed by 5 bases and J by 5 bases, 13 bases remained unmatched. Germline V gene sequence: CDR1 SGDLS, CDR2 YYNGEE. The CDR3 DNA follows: TGTGCCAGCAGTCCGGGACTAGCGGGCCCTGATCAGACCGGGGAGCTGTTTTTT. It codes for CASSPGLAGPDQTGELFF.

The CDR3 bases are TGTGCCAGCAGATCAGGGATAGCGGATTCACCCCTCCACTTT. It specifies CASRSGIADSPLHF. The rearrangement links TRBV27 to TRBJ1-6; maybe TRBD1 (5 bases). The germline gives CDR1 MNHEY, CDR2 SMNVEV (reference sequence). V was pared by 6 bases and J by 8 bases, with 14 bases between. This CDR3 contains 14 residues.

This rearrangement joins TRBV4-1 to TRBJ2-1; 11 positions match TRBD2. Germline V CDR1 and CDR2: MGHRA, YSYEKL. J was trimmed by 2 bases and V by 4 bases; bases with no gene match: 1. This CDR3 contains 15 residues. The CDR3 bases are TGCGCCAGCAGCCCGACTAGCGGGGCCTACAATGAGCAGTTCTTC. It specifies CASSPTSGAYNEQFF.

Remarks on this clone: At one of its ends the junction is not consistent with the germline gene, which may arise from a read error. In nucleotides, the CDR3 is TGTGCCAGCTCGCCACAGCGGACGGGGACTGAAGCTTTCTTT. Protein sequence: CASSPQRTGTEAFF. J is TRBJ1-1 and V is TRBV18; D gene uncertain. Germline V gives CDR1 KGHSH, CDR2 LQKENI. This CDR3 has 14 amino acids.